The next 11 T cell receptor beta chains were all read from a single sample in a study of T cell changes during pregnancy in multiple sclerosis. Data came from immunoSEQ multiplex PCR; TCRdb stores just in-frame clones and leaves some out. Seen here are some 30,000 clones, approximately 88% observed once, and the top ten hold 7% to 9%. Material: CD8+ T cells from peripheral blood mononuclear cells, obtained before pregnancy. These receptors came from a female donor with multiple sclerosis, enrolled in a pregnancy study.

The V gene is TRBV4-1, the J gene TRBJ2-7; 8 nucleotides line up with TRBD2. Per germline, CDR1 MGHRA and CDR2 YSYEKL. V shed 3 bases, J shed 7 bases, and the junction held 11 bases outside the gene matches. The CDR3 runs 15 residues. The CDR3 DNA follows: TGCGCCAGCAGCCACCCTATGCGGGGGGTGAGGGAGCAGTACTTC. This codes for CASSHPMRGVREQYF.

V is TRBV7-6 and J is TRBJ1-1; D gene uncertain. This CDR3 contains 14 residues. With 3 bases removed from V and 3 bases from J, the gap between germline ends came to 11 bases. CDR1 and CDR2 from the germline V gene are SGHVS and FNYEAQ. DNA for the CDR3: TGTGCCAGCAGCTTCCAACCCGGGTACACTGAAGCTTTCTTT. It translates to CASSFQPGYTEAFF.

This clone was found once. V is TRBV2 and J is TRBJ2-1, with 14 bases identical to TRBD2. V gave up 4 bases and J gave up 4 bases; unmatched junction bases: 6. The CDR3 runs 17 residues. Germline values: CDR1 SNHLY, CDR2 FYNNEI. For the CDR3, the DNA is TGTGCCAGCAGTGGGAGGACTAGCGGGGGGATTTACAATGAGCAGTTCTTC. Residues: CASSGRTSGGIYNEQFF. Looking up the rest from reference TRBV2 and TRBJ2-1 gives the full variable domain: EPEVTQTPSHQVTQMGQEVILRCVPISNHLYFYWYRQILGQKVEFLVSFYNNEISEKSEIFDDQFSVERPDGSNFTLKIRSTKLEDSAMYFCASSGRTSGGIYNEQFFGPGTRLTVL.

The genes are TRBV5-6 and TRBJ2-7, with 7 bases that match TRBD1. Germline lookup yields CDR1 SGHDT and CDR2 YYEEEE. With 0 bases clipped from V and 0 bases from J, the junction kept 3 bases outside the gene matches. CDR3 size: 15 residues. The CDR3 DNA reads as TGTGCCAGCAGCTTGGGGGACAGCCCCTCCTACGAGCAGTACTTC. The encoded protein is CASSLGDSPSYEQYF.

This clone was picked up a small number of times. V and J are TRBV6-5 and TRBJ1-6, with D maybe TRBD1 (5 bases). This CDR3 has 16 amino acids. V was clipped by 0 bases and J by 10 bases, with 16 bases between them. Germline values: CDR1 MNHEY, CDR2 SVGAGI. As DNA, the CDR3 is TGTGCCAGCAGTTACTCGCCCAGGGTGTCGGAATCACCCCTCCACTTT. Its translation: CASSYSPRVSESPLHF.

The rearrangement joins TRBV19 to TRBJ1-1; no clear D. Germline V lookup: CDR1 LNHDA, CDR2 SQIVND (reference sequence). This CDR3 comprises 13 residues. Trimming took off 11 bases at V and 0 bases at J, with 13 bases between the two ends. This chain's CDR3 is CASRGSMNTEAFF. CDR3 in DNA: TGTGCCTCCAGAGGGAGCATGAACACTGAAGCTTTCTTT.

In this sample, this clone turned up once. J is TRBJ1-2 and V is TRBV6-5; no clear D. This CDR3 region has 13 residues. Trimming removed 0 bases from V and 4 bases from J, with 6 bases in between. Germline V gene sequence: CDR1 MNHEY, CDR2 SVGAGI. DNA of the CDR3: TGTGCCAGCAGTTACTCGATGGCCTATGGCTACACCTTC. Its translation: CASSYSMAYGYTF.

The chain carries TRBV6-1 and TRBJ2-7; 9 bases align to TRBD2. Germline V gene sequence: CDR1 MNHNS, CDR2 SASEGT. J lost 2 bases, V lost 0 bases, and 2 bases had no gene match. The CDR3 spans 15 residues. The CDR3 bases are TGTGCCAGCAGTGAAGCGCCTAGCGGGGCCTACGAGCAGTACTTC. Its protein product is CASSEAPSGAYEQYF.

The V and J genes are TRBV28 and TRBJ2-1; 7 nucleotides align to TRBD1. CDR3 length: 14 residues. The germline CDR1 and CDR2 sequences are MDHEN and SYDVKM. V shed 5 bases and J 9 bases; nucleotides not matched to a gene: 10. DNA of the CDR3: TGTGCCAGCAGTGACGACAGGGTGTATGGTGAGCAGTTCTTC. Protein: CASSDDRVYGEQFF.

This chain joins TRBV25-1 and TRBJ2-7, with TRBD1 matching 10 bases. CDR1 MGHDK and CDR2 SYGVNS come from the germline V gene. The V gene end was trimmed by 3 bases and the J gene end by 4 bases; junction bases not matched to a gene: 6. CDR3 size: 15 residues. DNA for the CDR3: TGTGCCAGCAGTGAGACAGGGGGCCTACCTTACGAGCAGTACTTC. It specifies CASSETGGLPYEQYF.

The chain couples TRBV7-9 to TRBJ1-1, with TRBD1 as a possible D gene (6 bases). With 4 bases removed from V and 5 bases from J, the gap between germline ends came to 23 bases. CDR1 and CDR2 (germline): SEHNR, FQNEAQ (reference sequence). CDR3 size: 17 residues. The CDR3 sequence: CASSSTGGQGPVTEAFF. The DNA of the CDR3 is TGTGCCAGCAGCTCCACCGGGGGGCAGGGGCCGGTAACTGAAGCTTTCTTT.